This T cell receptor beta chain was found in a study of blood T cell repertoires in COVID-19 (dated by TCRdb to the early 2020s). In the study overall: Collaborator samples came from the United States, Italy and Spain and covered acute and convalescent phases of COVID-19. A de-identified subject ID, COVID-19 status, age in years and sex were almost always included in the sample metadata. The samples were drawn from two sources: the first 160 participants of the ongoing ImmuneRACE study, and 1,000 to 1,500 subjects contributed by 6 global collaborators. The repertoires were made available in a free public database intended to serve as a resource for research on the immune response to SARS-CoV-2. The material from the prospective study consisted of cDNA or gDNA derived from T cells, B-cell-depleted T cells, or PBMCs. Where available, HLA class I and class II types were obtained from metadata supplied by the sample provider rather than from assay-based typing. The dataset comprised deeply sampled blood TCRbeta repertoires from subjects exposed to, actively infected with, or recovered from COVID-19.

Results the study describes overall, beyond this receptor: The quantity of clinical and demographic metadata differed by source and by participant and was supplied without curation.

About this clone: Its antigen is unknown. Qualities for individual bases were not recorded, and no much larger clone is one base off.

Whole blood was collected in K2EDTA tubes by collaborating institutions according to the institutions' own protocols. For TCRbeta analysis, collaborators shipped samples as frozen whole blood, isolated PBMCs, or DNA extracted from either of those sample types. The immunoSEQ Assay, a bias-controlled multiplex PCR, was used to amplify TCRbeta CDR3 regions from genomic DNA. Per the authors' processing: The number of nucleated cells in each sample was estimated from the amplification of reference gene primers within the assay. To quantify the absolute abundance of each unique TCRbeta CDR3 rearrangement, sequence reads were collapsed and filtered. For each sample, productive Simpson clonality was calculated as the square root of Simpson's diversity index across productive rearrangements. Entries here come from immuneACCESS through TCRdb and include only in-frame sequences with V and J called. Some clones fail to appear in such tables; in the studies checked, an unresolved V gene covers under half of the shortfall, and the cause of the remainder is unknown. V and J calls and clone size are those listed in that table; D and trimming were worked out from the DNA. The sample table lists about 330,000 clones, roughly 82% of them with a count of one. Roughly 1.6% of the sample goes to the ten largest clones.

From the cysteine up to the phenylalanine, the CDR3 has a length of 16 residues. Only the CDR3 DNA stays, 48 bases, in frame from base 1. As encoded in the germline V gene, CDR1 is KGHSH while CDR2 is LQKENI. The trim is 0 bases for V and 1 base for J, with a gap of 11 bases between the germline ends. The sequence was obtained from a woman between 45 and 60 years old with acute or convalescent COVID-19. The sample taken for sequencing was peripheral blood. The rearranged segments are TRBV18 and TRBJ2-3; no confident D gene assignment can be made. For the CDR3, the sequence is CASSPPPGFGTDTQYF. The sequenced DNA is TGTGCCAGCTCACCACCGCCTGGCTTCGGCACAGATACGCAGTATTTT.